The 17 T cell receptor beta chains presented below share a single source sample, sequenced in a study of siplizumab effects on memory and regulatory T cells. The data were produced by immunoSEQ multiplex PCR, yet TCRdb's version contains in-frame clones alone and is incomplete. The table has 85,000 to 90,000 clones, 85% to 90% seen once. The sample consisted of CD4+ T cells sorted from blood. The receptors were gathered from a human donor in good health.

This clone was seen just once. CDR3 DNA: TGTGCCAGCTCACCGGGGGGTCACGAGCAGTACTTC. Translating it yields CASSPGGHEQYF. This sequence joins TRBV18 and TRBJ2-7; D possibly corresponds to TRBD2 (6 bases). The CDR3 has 12 residues. Deletions cut 3 bases from V and 5 bases from J, with 8 bases between. Germline values: CDR1 KGHSH, CDR2 LQKENI.

As to this clone: Other DNA sequences from this sample encode an identical CDR3 as well. J is TRBJ1-5 and V is TRBV19; D is perhaps TRBD1 (5 bases). Trimming removed 6 bases at V and 2 bases at J, with 8 bases between. The CDR3 is 13 residues long. Germline V gene data show CDR1 as LNHDA and CDR2 as SQIVND (reference sequence). CDR3 residues: CASRGTGNQPQHF. Here the CDR3 DNA reads TGTGCCAGTAGAGGGACTGGCAATCAGCCCCAGCATTTT.

This clone was seen just once. V usage is TRBV5-8 and J usage is TRBJ2-2, with D unclear. CDR1 and CDR2 (germline): SGHTS, YDEGEE. Trimming removed 1 base at V and 1 base at J, with 5 bases between. The CDR3 totals 14 residues. In DNA form, the CDR3 reads TGTGCCAGCAGCTTGTATGGGAACACCGGGGAGCTGTTTTTT. Translated, it gives CASSLYGNTGELFF.

This sequence joins TRBV7-3 and TRBJ1-1; the match to TRBD1 covers 7 bases. CDR1 is SGHTA, CDR2 FQGTGA, per germline. CDR3 length equals 15 residues. V lost 5 bases and J lost 1; bases outside the gene matches: 7. The chain's CDR3 is CASSTSTGKNTEAFF. The CDR3 bases are TGTGCCAGCAGCACCTCGACAGGGAAGAACACTGAAGCTTTCTTT.

The chain recombines TRBV7-2 with TRBJ2-3; D unresolved. V lost 1 base and J 2 bases, leaving 10 bases between the germline ends. From germline, CDR1 is SGHTA and CDR2 FQGNSA. The CDR3 runs 15 residues. In nucleotides, the CDR3 is TGTGCCAGCAGCTTAGATGGCACTCTCACAGATACGCAGTATTTT. Translated: CASSLDGTLTDTQYF.

The chain joins TRBV13 to TRBJ2-3; no clear D gene. CDR1 is PRHDT, CDR2 FYEKMQ, per germline (reference sequence). This CDR3 contains 15 residues. V shed 7 bases and J shed 2 bases, with 16 bases lying between them. DNA of the CDR3: TGTGCCAGCACCGCCCTCGCGGCCAACACAGATACGCAGTATTTT. Its protein is CASTALAANTDTQYF.

The chain joins TRBV5-1 to TRBJ2-7; TRBD2 might be the D (7 bases). Trimming pared 3 bases from V and 3 bases from J, leaving 16 bases between. This CDR3 is built from 15 residues. The germline CDR1 and CDR2 sequences are SGHRS and YFSETQ. This CDR3 is CASSWRGRQYYEQYF. CDR3 DNA: TGCGCCAGCAGCTGGCGGGGGCGGCAGTACTACGAGCAGTACTTC.

This rearrangement joins TRBV5-1 to TRBJ2-7; D possibly matches TRBD1 or TRBD2 (5 bases each). With 0 bases removed from V and 2 bases from J, the gap between germline ends came to 15 bases. The CDR3 spans 16 residues. Germline-derived CDR1 and CDR2 are SGHRS and YFSETQ. The CDR3 DNA sequence: TGCGCCAGCAGCTTGGGTATGACAGCCGGGGCCTACGAGCAGTACTTC. Encoded protein: CASSLGMTAGAYEQYF.

This chain joins TRBV19 and TRBJ1-3; D gene unclear. Trimming removed 3 bases at V and 0 bases at J, with 15 bases between. The V gene's germline CDR1 is LNHDA and CDR2 SQIVND (reference sequence). The CDR3 has 17 amino acids. Written as DNA, the CDR3 is TGTGCCAGTAGTATGAGAAAAACGAGGGACTCTGGAAACACCATATATTTT. It translates to CASSMRKTRDSGNTIYF.

As DNA, the CDR3 is TGCGCCAGCAGCCCAACCCAGACAGGGGACGAGCAGTACTTC. This encodes CASSPTQTGDEQYF. V is TRBV5-1 and J is TRBJ2-7, with TRBD1 identical over 8 bases. Trimming at V came to 4 bases and at J to 5 bases, leaving 8 bases not matched to a gene. This CDR3 comprises 14 residues. Germline CDR1 is SGHRS and CDR2 is YFSETQ.

The rearrangement links TRBV19 to TRBJ2-2; D is undetermined. Germline V gives CDR1 LNHDA, CDR2 SQIVND (reference sequence). V was clipped by 3 bases and J by 6 bases, with 14 bases between them. There are 15 residues in the CDR3. CDR3 sequence: CASSIPGYEAGELFF. In nucleotides, the CDR3 is TGTGCCAGTAGTATCCCGGGTTATGAAGCCGGGGAGCTGTTTTTT.

The chain links TRBV21-1 to TRBJ2-1; the table's D call, TRBD1, was not checked against the DNA. TRBV21-1 is reported as a pseudogene. The CDR3 sequence is 15 residues long. CDR3 bases: TGTGCCAGCAGCAAAGCCAGACAGGGGGTGAATGAGCAGTTCTTC. It is translated as CASSKARQGVNEQFF.

This chain connects TRBV7-3 to TRBJ1-2; D remains unclear. This CDR3 comprises 13 residues. V was cut by 5 bases and J by 4 bases, with 11 bases left in between. Germline V CDR1 and CDR2: SGHTA, FQGTGA. CDR3 amino acids: CASSPSGAYGYTF. The CDR3 DNA follows: TGTGCCAGCAGCCCGTCCGGTGCCTATGGCTACACCTTC.

This clone qualifies as medium-sized. The chain carries TRBV7-2 and TRBJ1-2, with D hard to call. Deletions cut 4 bases from V and 0 bases from J, with 9 bases between. There are 14 residues in the CDR3. Germline lookup yields CDR1 SGHTA and CDR2 FQGNSA. CDR3 coding DNA: TGTGCCAGCAGCTCCGCGGGAGCTAACTATGGCTACACCTTC. As protein: CASSSAGANYGYTF.

The chain couples TRBV5-1 to TRBJ1-4; 9 bases match TRBD1. The CDR3 sequence is 14 residues long. The trim removed 2 bases at V and 5 bases at J, leaving 1 base unmatched. CDR1 and CDR2 (germline): SGHRS, YFSETQ. CDR3 sequence reads: CASSFGQGNEKLFF. The CDR3 DNA reads as TGCGCCAGCAGCTTCGGACAGGGGAATGAAAAACTGTTTTTT.

The chain carries TRBV2 and TRBJ1-2; no clear D. V lost 6 bases and J 0 bases, leaving 11 bases between the germline ends. The germline gives CDR1 SNHLY, CDR2 FYNNEI. The CDR3 sequence is 14 residues long. Here the CDR3 DNA reads TGTGCCAGCAGGACGGCCCCAACTAACTATGGCTACACCTTC. This codes for CASRTAPTNYGYTF.

The J gene is TRBJ2-2, the V gene TRBV5-4, with 8 bases aligning to TRBD2. The CDR3 runs to 14 residues. CDR1 is SGHNT and CDR2 is YYREEE in the germline V gene (reference sequence). V dropped 0 bases and J dropped 6; count of bases not matched to a gene: 1. The CDR3 nucleotides read TGTGCCAGCAGCTTGGTCGGGAGGGCCGGGGAGCTGTTTTTT. Translation gives CASSLVGRAGELFF.